This T cell receptor (beta chain) was sequenced during a study of T cells in narcolepsy. Background on the study: Enrolled donors included narcolepsy type 1 or type 2 patients and healthy controls. Regarding the study as a whole: Some memory CD4+ repertoires had no autoreactive clone sequences. Reportedly, autoreactive clonotypes were serially detected in patients' blood but not controls'. Autoreactive HCRT-specific and TRIB2-specific clonotypes were marked in same-patient CSF-versus-blood CD4+ comparisons.

As regards this clone: Its antigen is unidentified.

There are 16 residues in the CDR3. Trimming removed 1 base from V and 5 bases from J, with 17 bases in between. Germline V gene lookup returns CDR1 MGHDK and CDR2 SYGVNS. Measured with immunoSEQ multiplex PCR; TCRdb has only the in-frame clones, and not every one. The sample has some 30,000 clones, more than 75% seen once. This receptor was taken from a human donor in good health. Sequencing was done on a sample of memory (CD45RA-) CD4+ T cells from blood. J is TRBJ1-1 and V is TRBV25-1; D is possibly TRBD1 (5 bases). The CDR3 nucleotides are TGTGCCAGCAGTGAATTCACGGAGGGGCCTAGGACTGAAGCTTTCTTT. As protein: CASSEFTEGPRTEAFF. Supplemented by reference TRBV25-1 and TRBJ1-1, the full variable domain reads EADIYQTPRYLVIGTGKKITLECSQTMGHDKMYWYQQDPGMELHLIHYSYGVNSTEKGDLSSESTVSRIRTEHFPLTLESARPSHTSQYLCASSEFTEGPRTEAFFGQGTRLTVV.